This is a list of T cell receptor beta chains from one sample in a study of blood T cell repertoires in COVID-19. The protocol was immunoSEQ multiplex PCR, while the TCRdb copy is restricted to in-frame clones and leaves out a portion. The sample holds more than 90,000 clones, about 81% seen once. Sequencing was done on a sample of peripheral blood. All receptors derive from a man older than 75 with acute or convalescent COVID-19. CDR3s include the opening cysteine and the closing phenylalanine or tryptophan. D genes are given only for firm matches. For some rows the clone size is stated as once, few or many, or as a class when expanded; others skip it.

TRBV15	-	TRBJ1-2	-	CATSDSYGYTF	TGTGCCACCAGCGACAGCTATGGCTACACCTTC
TRBV24-1	-	TRBJ2-2	TRBD1	CATSDLGQAEELFF	TGTGCCACCAGTGATCTGGGACAGGCGGAGGAGCTGTTTTTT
TRBV6-1	-	TRBJ2-1	TRBD2	CASSEPVAGFYNEQFF	TGTGCCAGCAGTGAACCCGTAGCGGGATTCTACAATGAGCAGTTCTTC
TRBV9	-	TRBJ1-2	TRBD1	CASSATGDFGYTF	TGTGCCAGCAGCGCAACAGGGGACTTTGGCTACACCTTC
TRBV7-2	few	TRBJ2-1	TRBD2	CASSLAHGRHEQFF	TGTGCCAGCAGCTTAGCGCACGGGAGGCATGAGCAGTTCTTC
TRBV7-2	-	TRBJ2-3	-	CASSLAGVGSDTQYF	TGTGCCAGCAGCTTAGCAGGGGTGGGCTCCGATACGCAGTATTTT
TRBV6-1	-	TRBJ2-2	-	CASSEQWGPNTGELFF	TGTGCCAGCAGTGAACAGTGGGGGCCGAACACCGGGGAGCTGTTTTTT
TRBV28	few	TRBJ1-1	-	CASSFRGNTEAFF	TGTGCCAGCAGTTTCAGGGGGAACACTGAAGCTTTCTTT
TRBV28	few	TRBJ2-1	-	CASSLSAGTLNEQFF	TGTGCCAGCAGTTTATCGGCAGGGACTCTCAATGAGCAGTTCTTC
TRBV7-8	-	TRBJ2-7	TRBD1	CASSLPFSTGAYEQYF	TGTGCCAGCAGCTTACCTTTCTCTACAGGGGCCTACGAGCAGTACTTC
TRBV12-3/TRBV12-4	-	TRBJ1-2	-	CASSLVQGGSYTF	TGTGCCAGCAGTTTAGTACAGGGCGGAAGCTACACCTTC
TRBV6-5	-	TRBJ2-7	-	CASRSSSYEQYF	TGTGCCAGCAGATCGAGCTCCTACGAGCAGTACTTC
TRBV25-1	-	TRBJ1-5	TRBD1	CASSDQTGGVNQPQHF	TGTGCCAGCAGTGATCAAACAGGGGGTGTCAATCAGCCCCAGCATTTT
TRBV19	-	TRBJ1-1	TRBD1	CASSTQTGGTEAFF	TGTGCCAGTAGTACCCAGACAGGGGGCACTGAAGCTTTCTTT
TRBV27	-	TRBJ1-1	TRBD1	CASSQQGLEAFF	TGTGCCAGCAGTCAACAGGGGCTTGAAGCTTTCTTT
TRBV12-5	-	TRBJ1-1	-	CASGLGHKNTEAFF	TGTGCTAGTGGTTTGGGACATAAGAACACTGAAGCTTTCTTT
TRBV28	-	TRBJ2-7	-	CASSFRTISLGEQYF	TGTGCCAGCAGTTTTAGGACAATTTCTCTAGGCGAGCAGTACTTC